Presented here are 20 T cell receptor beta chains from one specimen sequenced in a study of blood T cell repertoires in COVID-19. The assay was immunoSEQ multiplex PCR, and TCRdb's table has in-frame clones only and misses some. The data show roughly 100,000 clones, roughly 89% seen once. Sequencing input: peripheral blood. The source is a woman aged 45-65 years with COVID-19, enrolled during active disease.

This clone was found once. The chain carries TRBV11-2 and TRBJ1-5; TRBD1 is a possible D gene (5 bases). V dropped 1 base and J dropped 6 bases, with 10 bases sitting between them. This CDR3 is built from 14 residues. The V gene's germline CDR1 is SGHAT and CDR2 FQNNGV. CDR3 DNA: TGTGCCAGCAGCTTAGGAAGGGGCCCTCAGCCCCAGCATTTT. It encodes CASSLGRGPQPQHF.

The V and J genes are TRBV13 and TRBJ2-5, with D maybe TRBD2 (7 bases). Germline lookup yields CDR1 PRHDT and CDR2 FYEKMQ (reference sequence). The CDR3 consists of 14 residues. Deletions cut 3 bases from V and 2 bases from J, with 10 bases between. CDR3 region: CASSFGGRQETQYF. Written as DNA, the CDR3 is TGTGCCAGCAGCTTCGGGGGGCGTCAAGAGACCCAGTACTTC.

The chain couples TRBV5-4 to TRBJ1-2; TRBD1 is a possible D gene (6 bases). The germline CDR1 and CDR2 sequences are SGHNT and YYREEE (reference sequence). The CDR3 covers 13 residues. Deletions cut 4 bases from V and 4 bases from J, with 11 bases between. The CDR3 bases are TGTGCCAGCAGCCCGAGGACAGCCTATGGCTACACCTTC. Its translation is CASSPRTAYGYTF.

The chain links TRBV3-1 (or the pseudogene TRBV3-2) to TRBJ1-1, with 8 bases that match TRBD1. V was pared by 3 bases and J by 4 bases, with 7 bases of the junction left unmatched. This CDR3 comprises 15 residues. Per germline, CDR1 LGHDT and CDR2 YNNKEL (reference sequence). CDR3 residues: CASSQARGLRTEAFF. CDR3 sequence (DNA): TGTGCCAGCAGCCAGGCCAGGGGGCTGCGCACTGAAGCTTTCTTT.

This clone was seen once. The rearrangement links TRBV5-6 to TRBJ1-2, with 7 bases aligning to TRBD1. J was trimmed by 8 bases and V by 4 bases; bases with no gene match: 11. This CDR3 has 14 residues. Per germline, CDR1 SGHDT and CDR2 YYEEEE. This CDR3 is CASSVTDREWGYTF. The CDR3 region has the DNA TGTGCCAGCAGCGTAACTGACAGGGAATGGGGCTACACCTTC.

This chain uses TRBV11-1 with TRBJ2-3; D not certain. Deletions cut 5 bases from V and 2 bases from J, with 11 bases between. Per germline, CDR1 SGHAT and CDR2 FQDESV (reference sequence). This CDR3 has 14 amino acids. CDR3 loop: CASSLLRHTDTQYF. CDR3 DNA: TGTGCCAGCAGCCTATTGAGACACACAGATACGCAGTATTTT.

The chain links TRBV6-5 to TRBJ2-3; D is perhaps TRBD2 (7 bases). The germline V and J ends were trimmed by 6 bases and 2 bases, with 15 bases remaining between them. Germline V gene lookup returns CDR1 MNHEY and CDR2 SVGAGI. The CDR3 has 15 residues. Written as DNA, the CDR3 is TGTGCCAGCAGACAGGGACTAATCCACACAGATACGCAGTATTTT. Translation: CASRQGLIHTDTQYF.

This clone was observed a few times. V usage is TRBV5-6 and J usage is TRBJ1-2; D is undetermined. Germline loops: CDR1 SGHDT, CDR2 YYEEEE. The CDR3 covers 16 residues. Trimming removed 2 bases from V and 3 bases from J, with 17 bases in between. Here the CDR3 reads CASSLGRAERDYGYTF. In DNA, the CDR3 is TGTGCCAGCAGCTTAGGGAGGGCAGAACGGGACTATGGCTACACCTTC.

V and J are TRBV24-1 and TRBJ2-2; 7 nucleotides agree with TRBD1. The junction had 6 bases not matched to a gene; V was cut back by 10 bases and J by 5 bases. The CDR3 extends over 13 amino acids. Germline V gene lookup returns CDR1 KGHDR and CDR2 SFDVKD. The CDR3 nucleotides are TGTGCCACTACAGAGGGGGCGACCGGGGAGCTGTTTTTT. As protein: CATTEGATGELFF.

The gene calls are TRBV7-3 and TRBJ2-3, with 7 bases matching TRBD2. Per germline, CDR1 SGHTA and CDR2 FQGTGA. There are 14 residues in the CDR3. V lost 5 bases, J lost 9 bases, and 11 bases stayed unmatched. The CDR3 is CASSPLGLPETQYF. CDR3 nucleotides: TGTGCCAGCAGCCCTCTGGGACTACCCGAAACGCAGTATTTT.

The chain employs TRBV7-3 and TRBJ2-3; TRBD2 agrees at 9 bases. Germline lookup yields CDR1 SGHTA and CDR2 FQGTGA. There are 15 residues in the CDR3. J gave up 4 bases and V 1 base, and 3 bases lay outside the gene matches. The CDR3 loop reads CASSLIAGVADTQYF. The DNA for the CDR3 is TGTGCCAGCAGCTTAATAGCGGGGGTGGCAGATACGCAGTATTTT.

The V and J genes are TRBV7-7 and TRBJ2-5, with 9 nucleotides matching TRBD2. V shed 1 base and J 5 bases; nucleotides not matched to a gene: 5. There are 15 residues in the CDR3. Germline loops: CDR1 SSHAT, CDR2 FNYEAQ (reference sequence). The CDR3 coding sequence is TGTGCCAGCAGCTTAGATGCGGGGGGGCTGGAGACCCAGTACTTC. Translating gives CASSLDAGGLETQYF.

The chain joins TRBV5-1 to TRBJ2-3; 9 bases fit TRBD2. V lost 0 bases to trimming and J lost 2 bases; unmatched junction nucleotides: 7. The CDR3 runs 17 residues. Germline CDR1 and CDR2: SGHRS and YFSETQ. CDR3: CASSLEGSGGFTDTQYF. The DNA for the CDR3 is TGCGCCAGCAGCTTGGAAGGTAGCGGGGGTTTCACAGATACGCAGTATTTT. The complete variable domain, with remaining parts taken from reference TRBV5-1 and TRBJ2-3, reads KAGVTQTPRYLIKTRGQQVTLSCSPISGHRSVSWYQQTPGQGLQFLFEYFSETQRNKGNFPGRFSGRQFSNSRSEMNVSTLELGDSALYLCASSLEGSGGFTDTQYFGPGTRLTVL.

The genes are TRBV4-3 and TRBJ1-2; no definite D call. This CDR3 spans 15 amino acids. Germline-derived CDR1 and CDR2 are LGHNA and YSLEER. Between the trimmed V and J ends, which lost 0 bases and 2 bases, there was a span of 10 bases. Written as DNA, the CDR3 is TGCGCCAGCAGCCAAGATGTCGTACAGAACTATGGCTACACCTTC. It encodes CASSQDVVQNYGYTF.

The genes are TRBV4-3 and TRBJ1-1, with 8 bases identical to TRBD1. The CDR3 runs to 15 residues. Germline-derived CDR1 and CDR2 are LGHNA and YSLEER. J gave up 1 base and V 5 bases, and 6 bases lay outside the gene matches. Here the CDR3 reads CASSSWTGRNTEAFF. DNA for the CDR3: TGCGCCAGCAGCTCTTGGACAGGGAGGAACACTGAAGCTTTCTTT.

The genes are TRBV27 and TRBJ2-1; TRBD1 is a possible D gene (6 bases). Germline CDR1 MNHEY, CDR2 SMNVEV (reference sequence). The CDR3 has 13 residues. The germline V and J ends were trimmed by 6 bases and 8 bases, with 14 bases remaining between them. As DNA, the CDR3 is TGTGCCAGCAGCCCAGGGGTGAATTATGAGCAGTTCTTC. It translates to CASSPGVNYEQFF.

The gene calls are TRBV6-5 and TRBJ1-1; 9 positions match TRBD1. J gave up 4 bases and V 6 bases, and 9 bases lay outside the gene matches. CDR1 and CDR2 from the germline V gene are MNHEY and SVGAGI. The CDR3 has 15 residues. CDR3 protein: CASRLGQGDSTEAFF. For the CDR3, the DNA is TGTGCCAGCAGGTTGGGACAGGGTGATAGCACTGAAGCTTTCTTT.

The chain has TRBV28 and TRBJ2-2, with 7 bases matching TRBD1. V lost 3 bases, J lost 2 bases, and 6 bases stayed unmatched. The germline V gene encodes CDR1 MDHEN and CDR2 SYDVKM. The CDR3 has 16 residues. CDR3 nucleotides: TGTGCCAGCAGTTTCCGACAGGGATCAAACACCGGGGAGCTGTTTTTT. As protein: CASSFRQGSNTGELFF.

The chain uses TRBV7-8 and TRBJ2-3; 10 nucleotides align to TRBD2. After removal of 4 bases from V and 2 bases from J, the junction contained 6 bases not matched to a gene. The length of the CDR3 is 16 residues. CDR1 and CDR2 from the germline V gene are SGHVS and FQNEAQ. The CDR3 reads CASSSGLAVSTDTQYF. In DNA, the CDR3 is TGTGCCAGCAGCTCCGGACTAGCGGTTTCCACAGATACGCAGTATTTT.

A single count supports this clone. The chain has TRBV5-1 and TRBJ1-4; a possible D gene is TRBD1 (5 bases). Germline-derived CDR1 and CDR2 are SGHRS and YFSETQ. CDR3 size: 14 residues. Trimming shortened V by 1 base and J by 8 bases, and 12 bases separated the two germline ends. The CDR3 DNA follows: TGCGCCAGCAGCTTGCAGGGAGGCGAGGAAAAACTGTTTTTT. This translates into CASSLQGGEEKLFF.